The 17 T cell receptor beta chains presented below share a single source sample, sequenced in a study of cytomegalovirus exposure and HLA in healthy donors. 13 Jbeta primers and 60 Vbeta primers were used for the PCR. The method was immunoSEQ multiplex PCR; TCRdb's version includes in-frame clones alone and lacks a portion of them. Here the sample spans 200,000 to 250,000 clones, about four fifths being singletons. Material for sequencing was PBMCs. Receptors were obtained from a woman between 50 and 59 years old in good health and CMV-seropositive.

The chain has TRBV27 and TRBJ2-1; 11 nucleotides agree with TRBD2. This CDR3 is 16 amino acids long. The V gene end was trimmed by 0 bases and the J gene end by 6 bases; junction bases not matched to a gene: 4. Per the germline V gene, CDR1 is MNHEY and CDR2 is SMNVEV (reference sequence). CDR3 loop: CASSLSGTSGGNEQFF. CDR3 DNA sequence: TGTGCCAGCAGTTTATCCGGGACTAGCGGAGGCAATGAGCAGTTCTTC.

V usage is TRBV10-2 and J usage is TRBJ2-5; 7 nucleotides line up with TRBD2. Per germline, CDR1 WSHSY and CDR2 SAAADI. The CDR3 loop spans 14 amino acids. Unmatched junction bases numbered 3, after V lost 3 bases and J lost 2 bases. CDR3: CASSEKRGQETQYF. DNA of the CDR3: TGCGCCAGCAGTGAAAAGCGGGGACAAGAGACCCAGTACTTC.

This chain links TRBV7-9 with TRBJ2-6, with D perhaps matching TRBD2 (6 bases). V gave up 1 base and J gave up 4 bases, with 14 bases separating them. The CDR3 sequence is 17 residues long. CDR1 is SEHNR and CDR2 is FQNEAQ in the germline V gene (reference sequence). The CDR3 is CASSLVAAEGGANVLTF. CDR3 bases: TGTGCCAGCAGCTTAGTGGCGGCGGAGGGGGGGGCCAACGTCCTGACTTTC.

The V gene is TRBV5-4, the J gene TRBJ2-7, with 9 bases aligning to TRBD2. This CDR3 is 14 amino acids long. After removal of 4 bases from V and 4 bases from J, the junction contained 6 bases not matched to a gene. Germline V CDR1 and CDR2: SGHNT, YYREEE (reference sequence). This CDR3 is CASSDGTSMYEQYF. The CDR3 coding sequence is TGTGCCAGCAGCGACGGGACTAGCATGTACGAGCAGTACTTC.

This chain connects TRBV6-4 to TRBJ1-1, with a weak D call TRBD1 (6 bases). Germline lookup yields CDR1 MRHNA and CDR2 SNTAGT. Trimming shortened V by 6 bases and J by 1 base, and 9 bases separated the two germline ends. The CDR3 extends over 13 amino acids. CDR3 sequence: CASSRTENTEAFF. CDR3 DNA: TGTGCCAGCAGCCGGACAGAGAACACTGAAGCTTTCTTT.

This clone has a handful of counts. In the same sample, other DNA sequences code for this CDR3. This chain uses TRBV30 with TRBJ1-3, with D tentatively TRBD1 (5 bases). This CDR3 has 14 residues. The germline gives CDR1 GTSNPN, CDR2 SVGIG (reference sequence). V was trimmed by 4 bases and J by 5 bases, leaving 15 bases between them. CDR3 region: CAWKPAGGRNTIYF. CDR3 coding DNA: TGTGCCTGGAAGCCCGCCGGGGGACGAAACACCATATATTTT.

The sample holds one count of this clone. The CDR3 here is CASSPRPGQGAFGYTF. In nucleotides, the CDR3 is TGTGCCAGCAGCCCTCGCCCGGGACAGGGGGCATTTGGCTACACCTTC. The chain recombines TRBV7-9 with TRBJ1-2; 12 bases agree with TRBD1. The CDR3 runs 16 residues. Trimming cost V 5 bases and J 7 bases; bases outside gene matches: 11. Germline values: CDR1 SEHNR, CDR2 FQNEAQ (reference sequence).

This chain connects TRBV30 to TRBJ2-2; 11 bases match TRBD2. The CDR3 totals 19 residues. Germline CDR1 and CDR2: GTSNPN and SVGIG (reference sequence). V was pared by 2 bases and J by 4 bases, with 15 bases of the junction left unmatched. The CDR3 DNA follows: TGTGCCTGGAGTCGGCTAGCGGGGGGCATACTAATTGGCACCGGGGAGCTGTTTTTT. Translated, it gives CAWSRLAGGILIGTGELFF.

This chain links TRBV7-2 with TRBJ1-2; D unresolved. This CDR3 has 16 amino acids. Per germline, CDR1 SGHTA and CDR2 FQGNSA. The V end was cut by 8 bases, the J end by 1 base, with 20 bases between. This CDR3 is CASAPFAAARNYGYTF. CDR3 DNA: TGTGCCAGCGCCCCCTTTGCGGCGGCCCGTAACTATGGCTACACCTTC. Supplemented by reference TRBV7-2 and TRBJ1-2, the full variable domain reads GAGVSQSPSNKVTEKGKDVELRCDPISGHTALYWYRQSLGQGLEFLIYFQGNSAPDKSGLPSDRFSAERTGGSVSTLTIQRTQQEDSAVYLCASAPFAAARNYGYTFGSGTRLTVV.

The V call is TRBV6-5, the J call TRBJ2-1; 9 bases are shared with TRBD1. CDR3 length: 14 residues. CDR1 is MNHEY and CDR2 is SVGAGI in the germline V gene. J gave up 5 bases and V 5 bases, and 4 bases lay outside the gene matches. CDR3: CASSVRDRDNEQFF. Written as DNA, the CDR3 is TGTGCCAGCAGTGTCCGGGACAGGGACAATGAGCAGTTCTTC.

The CDR3 DNA follows: TGCGCCAGCAGCCAAGACGGACTATTCCCCGCTTACGGCTACACCTTC. It codes for CASSQDGLFPAYGYTF. The chain links TRBV4-1 to TRBJ1-2; the D is unclear. CDR3 length: 16 residues. The V gene lost 0 bases and the J gene lost 8 bases, with 19 bases spanning the gap. CDR1 and CDR2 from the germline V gene are MGHRA and YSYEKL.

V gene TRBV6-6 combines with J gene TRBJ1-2; 8 bases are shared with TRBD1. This CDR3 is built from 13 residues. The J segment lost 4 bases and the V segment lost 6 bases, leaving 4 bases of the junction unmatched. CDR1 MNHNY and CDR2 SVGAGI come from the germline V gene (reference sequence). The DNA of the CDR3 is TGTGCCAGCAGCCCGACAGGGGTCTATGGCTACACCTTC. Its translation is CASSPTGVYGYTF.

V gene TRBV28 combines with J gene TRBJ1-1; D ambiguous. In germline, CDR1 is MDHEN, CDR2 SYDVKM. V was shortened by 5 bases and J by 0 bases, with 7 bases between the two germline ends. The CDR3 contains 13 residues. The CDR3 sequence: CASSRVVNTEAFF. The CDR3 DNA sequence: TGTGCCAGCAGTCGTGTAGTGAACACTGAAGCTTTCTTT.

The rearrangement links TRBV27 to TRBJ1-5; D possibly corresponds to TRBD1 (5 bases). V was trimmed by 4 bases and J by 4 bases, leaving 11 bases between them. The CDR3 loop spans 14 amino acids. CDR1 is MNHEY and CDR2 is SMNVEV in the germline V gene (reference sequence). CDR3 bases: TGTGCCAGCAGTTCGAGACAGAGGAATCAGCCCCAGCATTTT. It yields the protein CASSSRQRNQPQHF.

V is TRBV19 and J is TRBJ1-5; no clear D gene. The germline V gene encodes CDR1 LNHDA and CDR2 SQIVND (reference sequence). The V gene lost 3 bases and the J gene lost 5 bases, with 14 bases spanning the gap. The CDR3 runs 15 residues. In nucleotides, the CDR3 is TGTGCCAGTAGTATGCGGGGAACAAGTGATCAGCCCCAGCATTTT. Amino acid sequence: CASSMRGTSDQPQHF. Based on the CDR3 plus reference TRBV19 and TRBJ1-5, the full variable domain is DGGITQSPKYLFRKEGQNVTLSCEQNLNHDAMYWYRQDPGQGLRLIYYSQIVNDFQKGDIAEGYSVSREKKESFPLTVTSAQKNPTAFYLCASSMRGTSDQPQHFGDGTRLSIL.

This rearrangement joins TRBV4-1 to TRBJ2-7; 8 bases agree with TRBD2. The V segment lost 4 bases and the J segment 0 bases; nucleotides outside the gene matches: 5. The germline CDR1 and CDR2 sequences are MGHRA and YSYEKL. The CDR3 loop spans 15 amino acids. The CDR3 is CASSRIRGGSYEQYF. CDR3 bases: TGCGCCAGCAGCCGCATACGGGGGGGCTCCTACGAGCAGTACTTC.

This sequence joins TRBV10-2 and TRBJ2-7, with TRBD2 identical over 12 bases. CDR1 is WSHSY and CDR2 is SAAADI in the germline V gene. J lost 4 bases, V lost 6 bases, and 4 bases had no gene match. The CDR3 length is 14 residues. In DNA form, the CDR3 reads TGCGCCAGCAGCCCCGGGACTAGCGGGTACGAGCAGTACTTC. Translating it yields CASSPGTSGYEQYF.